This T cell receptor (beta chain) was sequenced for a study of blood T cells in healthy people across ages. Background on the study: Template switching caught about one barcoded beta molecule for each two T cells. General study results and limits: The long-lived group displayed more naive CD4+ cells, plus higher diversity, than the aged donors did. Measured against age, TCR beta diversity per million T cells decreased in a roughly linear manner.

A few counts support this clonotype. Its antigen is unidentified. For the second PCR, which ran for 7 to 11 cycles, a sample-barcoded 5' primer and a J-beta primer mix were used. The study obtained at least 3 million CDR3-containing paired-end reads from every sample. TCRdb used MiXCR to reprocess the 5' RACE reads, holding one entry per CDR3 protein. Of 1.5 million to 2 million distinct CDR3 sequences in the sample, 34% were seen once. After removal of 6 bases from V and 1 base from J, the junction contained 12 bases not matched to a gene. The CDR3 runs 17 residues. Germline V gene lookup returns CDR1 MDHEN and CDR2 SYDVKM.

The clonotype originates from a woman in her thirties in good health. This rearrangement joins TRBV28 to TRBJ2-5; 9 positions match TRBD2. Sequences were obtained from blood. The CDR3, as DNA: TGTGCCAGCAGCTCCAGAACGGCGGGAGGGTTCCAAGAGACCCAGTACTTC. It encodes CASSSRTAGGFQETQYF.